The entry below gives a single T cell receptor (beta chain) sequence along with its context. Its antigen specificity is not known. Compared with germline, one end of the junction differs, possibly owing to a read error. This entry is derived from a study of T cell repertoires in cytomegalovirus infection (dated by TCRdb to about 2019). For the wider study: Recently identified HLA-C-restricted CMV epitopes, whose presentation resists viral immunomodulation, were targeted by peptide stimulations together with well-studied HLA-B-restricted epitopes. Donor HLA type was relevant to the analysis, because carriage of CMV infection together with the matching HLA type was indicated by public TCR beta signatures. What the study reported, not specific to this receptor: Cumulative frequency of public TCR beta family members discriminated carriers of CMV infection plus the relevant HLA type in this cohort and an independent roughly 320-donor cohort. The ex vivo response was dominated by HLA-C-restricted CMV-specific TCR beta clonotypes, and the single most frequent clonotype in two of eight donors was supplied by these HLA-C-restricted clonotypes.

The sequencer was an Illumina HiSeq 1500. The raw public reads went through TCRdb reprocessing: fastp at Q25, MiXCR clone calling, in-frame beta chains kept. Every distinct CDR3 protein forms one entry, paired with its most common genes and DNA. The sample yields about 920,000 distinct CDR3 sequences; roughly 30% were counted once. The top ten clones comprise around 15% of the sample. The treatment or condition label, as the study defines it: in vitro stimulation with specific CMV peptide epitopes to enrich CMV-specific T cells. The CDR3 runs 13 amino acids, cysteine and phenylalanine included. Kept here is only the CDR3 DNA, which spans 39 bases and is read in frame from base 1. As encoded in the germline V gene (reference sequence), CDR1 is SGHNT while CDR2 is YYREEE.

The sequence links TRBV5-4 to TRBJ1-2; the best D guess is TRBD1, with 6 bases matching. The material was cultured CD8+ T cells from PBMCs, obtained from culture after CMV antigen stimulation. The clonotype comes from a human donor in good health (CMV status not recorded). Some clones in this sample may be carry-over from other donors' samples. The DNA is TGTGCCAGCGGCCCGGAAAACAGGGATGGCTACGCCTTC. It translates as CASGPENRDGYAF.